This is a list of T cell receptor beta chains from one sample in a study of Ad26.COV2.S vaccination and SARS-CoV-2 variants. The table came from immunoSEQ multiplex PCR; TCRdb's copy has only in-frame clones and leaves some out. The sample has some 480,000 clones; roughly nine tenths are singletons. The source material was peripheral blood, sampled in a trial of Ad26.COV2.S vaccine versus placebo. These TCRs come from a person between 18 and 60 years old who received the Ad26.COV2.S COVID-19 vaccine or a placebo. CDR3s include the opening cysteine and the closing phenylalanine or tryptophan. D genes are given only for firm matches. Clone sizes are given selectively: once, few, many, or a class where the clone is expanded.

CDR3aa: CASSQDFSGRPSSYNEQFF; CDR3nt: TGTGCCAGCAGCCAAGATTTTAGCGGGAGGCCCAGCTCCTACAATGAGCAGTTCTTC; d_gene: TRBD2; v_gene: TRBV3-1/TRBV3-2; j_gene: TRBJ2-1; abundance: once
CDR3aa: CASSQGTYEQYF; CDR3nt: TGTGCCAGCAGTCAGGGGACGTACGAGCAGTACTTC; d_gene: -; v_gene: TRBV6-5; j_gene: TRBJ2-7; abundance: -
CDR3aa: CASSGIGDLDTQYF; CDR3nt: TGTGCCAGCAGCGGAATAGGGGACCTCGATACGCAGTATTTT; d_gene: -; v_gene: TRBV5-4; j_gene: TRBJ2-3; abundance: once
CDR3aa: CASSPIWGAKNEQYF; CDR3nt: TGTGCCAGCAGTCCCATATGGGGGGCTAAGAACGAGCAGTACTTC; d_gene: -; v_gene: TRBV27; j_gene: TRBJ2-7; abundance: -
CDR3aa: CAWNPDRTNSPLHF; CDR3nt: TGTGCCTGGAACCCCGACAGGACTAATTCACCCCTCCACTTT; d_gene: -; v_gene: TRBV30; j_gene: TRBJ1-6; abundance: -
CDR3aa: CASSPTGNEQYF; CDR3nt: TGTGCCAGCAGCCCAACGGGAAACGAGCAGTACTTC; d_gene: -; v_gene: TRBV12-3/TRBV12-4; j_gene: TRBJ2-7; abundance: -
CDR3aa: CASSYLAGGTDTQYF; CDR3nt: TGTGCCAGCAGTTACCTAGCGGGAGGAACCGATACGCAGTATTTT; d_gene: TRBD2; v_gene: TRBV6-5; j_gene: TRBJ2-3; abundance: once
CDR3aa: CASAARLNTEAFF; CDR3nt: TGTGCCAGCGCCGCACGGTTAAACACTGAAGCTTTCTTT; d_gene: -; v_gene: TRBV27; j_gene: TRBJ1-1; abundance: -
CDR3aa: CSATQGETQYF; CDR3nt: TGCAGTGCTACCCAAGGCGAGACCCAGTACTTC; d_gene: -; v_gene: TRBV20-1; j_gene: TRBJ2-5; abundance: -
CDR3aa: CASSLSSGSEETQYF; CDR3nt: TGTGCCAGCAGCTTGAGTAGCGGGAGCGAAGAGACCCAGTACTTC; d_gene: TRBD2; v_gene: TRBV7-2; j_gene: TRBJ2-5; abundance: once
CDR3aa: CASSSRTGTSGFF; CDR3nt: TGTGCCAGCAGCTCGAGGACTGGGACTAGCGGGTTCTTC; d_gene: TRBD2; v_gene: TRBV7-2; j_gene: TRBJ2-1; abundance: -
CDR3aa: CASSQTDTQYF; CDR3nt: TGTGCCAGCAGCCAAACAGATACGCAGTATTTT; d_gene: -; v_gene: TRBV11-2; j_gene: TRBJ2-3; abundance: -
CDR3aa: CASSFRGRGTEQFF; CDR3nt: TGTGCCAGCAGTTTCCGCGGGAGGGGTACTGAGCAGTTCTTC; d_gene: TRBD2; v_gene: TRBV28; j_gene: TRBJ2-1; abundance: -
CDR3aa: CAWGGGARYNSPLHF; CDR3nt: TGTGCCTGGGGTGGTGGGGCGCGATATAATTCACCCCTCCACTTT; d_gene: -; v_gene: TRBV30; j_gene: TRBJ1-6; abundance: -
CDR3aa: CASSPNPADTQYF; CDR3nt: TGTGCCAGCAGCCCGAATCCGGCAGATACGCAGTATTTT; d_gene: -; v_gene: TRBV5-5; j_gene: TRBJ2-3; abundance: -
CDR3aa: CASSPGPNIPNEKLFF; CDR3nt: TGTGCCAGCAGCCCCGGTCCCAACATTCCAAATGAAAAACTGTTTTTT; d_gene: -; v_gene: TRBV5-4; j_gene: TRBJ1-4; abundance: once
CDR3aa: CASSLASGSLGEQYF; CDR3nt: TGCGCCAGCAGCTTGGCTAGCGGGAGTTTAGGCGAGCAGTACTTC; d_gene: TRBD2; v_gene: TRBV5-1; j_gene: TRBJ2-7; abundance: once
CDR3aa: CASALRTQVGELFF; CDR3nt: TGTGCCAGCGCGCTTCGGACACAAGTCGGGGAGCTGTTTTTT; d_gene: -; v_gene: TRBV27; j_gene: TRBJ2-2; abundance: -
CDR3aa: CASSSESLSTDTQYF; CDR3nt: TGCGCCAGCAGTAGCGAGTCCCTTAGCACAGATACGCAGTATTTT; d_gene: -; v_gene: TRBV5-1; j_gene: TRBJ2-3; abundance: -
CDR3aa: CASSYRAGLSGNTIYF; CDR3nt: TGTGCCAGCAGTTACAGGGCAGGACTCTCTGGAAACACCATATATTTT; d_gene: -; v_gene: TRBV6-6; j_gene: TRBJ1-3; abundance: few
CDR3aa: CASSLDRPGGYEQYF; CDR3nt: TGTGCCAGCAGCTTAGACAGGCCGGGAGGCTACGAGCAGTACTTC; d_gene: TRBD2; v_gene: TRBV7-2; j_gene: TRBJ2-7; abundance: -
CDR3aa: CASSPRGASQPQHF; CDR3nt: TGTGCCAGCTCACCCCGGGGGGCGAGTCAGCCCCAGCATTTT; d_gene: -; v_gene: TRBV18; j_gene: TRBJ1-5; abundance: -
CDR3aa: CASGRGYGYTF; CDR3nt: TGTGCCAGCGGCCGAGGGTATGGCTACACCTTC; d_gene: -; v_gene: TRBV27; j_gene: TRBJ1-2; abundance: few
CDR3aa: CASSGGTLPRGLFF; CDR3nt: TGTGCCAGCAGTGGAGGGACCCTCCCACGAGGGCTGTTTTTT; d_gene: -; v_gene: TRBV28; j_gene: TRBJ2-2; abundance: -
CDR3aa: CASSPRTAMNTEAFF; CDR3nt: TGTGCCAGCAGCCCACGGACGGCGATGAACACTGAAGCTTTCTTT; d_gene: -; v_gene: TRBV9; j_gene: TRBJ1-1; abundance: -
CDR3aa: CAWSDPRSFNQPQHF; CDR3nt: TGTGCCTGGAGTGACCCCCGCAGTTTCAATCAGCCCCAGCATTTT; d_gene: -; v_gene: TRBV30; j_gene: TRBJ1-5; abundance: -
CDR3aa: CASSSGGFYEQYF; CDR3nt: TGTGCCAGCAGTTCGGGCGGGTTCTACGAGCAGTACTTC; d_gene: -; v_gene: TRBV6-5; j_gene: TRBJ2-7; abundance: -
CDR3aa: CASSQPGEPSGNTIYF; CDR3nt: TGTGCCAGCTCACAACCGGGGGAGCCGAGTGGAAACACCATATATTTT; d_gene: -; v_gene: TRBV18; j_gene: TRBJ1-3; abundance: -
CDR3aa: CASSSPLEEGDEQFF; CDR3nt: TGTGCCAGCAGCTCACCTTTAGAGGAGGGGGATGAGCAGTTCTTC; d_gene: -; v_gene: TRBV7-9; j_gene: TRBJ2-1; abundance: -
CDR3aa: CASSYAPGPTGELFF; CDR3nt: TGTGCCAGCAGTTACGCCCCCGGGCCCACCGGGGAGCTGTTTTTT; d_gene: -; v_gene: TRBV6-2/TRBV6-3; j_gene: TRBJ2-2; abundance: -
CDR3aa: CASTYLEGETQYF; CDR3nt: TGTGCCAGCACTTATCTCGAGGGAGAGACCCAGTACTTC; d_gene: -; v_gene: TRBV6-5; j_gene: TRBJ2-5; abundance: -
CDR3aa: CASSLLGPQPQHF; CDR3nt: TGTGCCAGCAGTTTATTGGGCCCCCAGCCCCAGCATTTT; d_gene: -; v_gene: TRBV27; j_gene: TRBJ1-5; abundance: once
CDR3aa: CASSLSALNTEAFF; CDR3nt: TGTGCCAGCAGCTTATCGGCCCTGAACACTGAAGCTTTCTTT; d_gene: -; v_gene: TRBV7-9; j_gene: TRBJ1-1; abundance: -
CDR3aa: CASSARGFGYTF; CDR3nt: TGTGCCAGCAGCGCACGTGGTTTTGGCTACACCTTC; d_gene: -; v_gene: TRBV5-6; j_gene: TRBJ1-2; abundance: once
CDR3aa: CASSLPLGSREAFF; CDR3nt: TGTGCCAGCAGCCTACCTCTGGGGTCTAGAGAAGCTTTCTTT; d_gene: -; v_gene: TRBV28; j_gene: TRBJ1-1; abundance: -
CDR3aa: CASVGTGDGRNTEAFF; CDR3nt: TGTGCCAGCGTCGGGACAGGTGACGGGCGGAACACTGAAGCTTTCTTT; d_gene: TRBD1; v_gene: TRBV28; j_gene: TRBJ1-1; abundance: -
CDR3aa: CASSLAGERDWKNIQYF; CDR3nt: TGTGCCAGCAGCTTAGCTGGAGAGCGGGATTGGAAAAACATTCAGTACTTC; d_gene: TRBD2; v_gene: TRBV7-2; j_gene: TRBJ2-4; abundance: -
CDR3aa: CAISEADYEQYF; CDR3nt: TGTGCCATCAGTGAGGCGGACTACGAGCAGTACTTC; d_gene: -; v_gene: TRBV10-3; j_gene: TRBJ2-7; abundance: -
CDR3aa: CASSVAGPNTEAFF; CDR3nt: TGTGCCAGCAGCGTAGCGGGGCCGAACACTGAAGCTTTCTTT; d_gene: -; v_gene: TRBV9; j_gene: TRBJ1-1; abundance: once
CDR3aa: CATSTTRTHNEQFF; CDR3nt: TGTGCCACCAGTACCACCAGGACCCACAATGAGCAGTTCTTC; d_gene: -; v_gene: TRBV24-1; j_gene: TRBJ2-1; abundance: -
CDR3aa: CASSLGQGIGYGYTF; CDR3nt: TGCGCCAGCAGCTTGGGGCAGGGAATTGGTTATGGCTACACCTTC; d_gene: -; v_gene: TRBV5-1; j_gene: TRBJ1-2; abundance: -
CDR3aa: CASSGRQGLDEQFF; CDR3nt: TGTGCCAGCAGCGGCAGGCAGGGTCTCGATGAGCAGTTCTTC; d_gene: -; v_gene: TRBV9; j_gene: TRBJ2-1; abundance: -
CDR3aa: CATSEGVGGRASDTQYF; CDR3nt: TGTGCCACCAGTGAAGGGGTCGGCGGGAGGGCCTCAGATACGCAGTATTTT; d_gene: TRBD2; v_gene: TRBV24-1; j_gene: TRBJ2-3; abundance: -
CDR3aa: CASSYDHPRNTGELFF; CDR3nt: TGTGCCAGCAGTTACGATCATCCCAGGAACACCGGGGAGCTGTTTTTT; d_gene: -; v_gene: TRBV6-2/TRBV6-3; j_gene: TRBJ2-2; abundance: -
CDR3aa: CASSLADREQFF; CDR3nt: TGTGCCAGCAGCTTAGCGGACCGGGAGCAGTTCTTC; d_gene: -; v_gene: TRBV7-9; j_gene: TRBJ2-1; abundance: -
CDR3aa: CASRGTGQGMTEAFF; CDR3nt: TGTGCCAGCAGAGGAACGGGACAGGGGATGACTGAAGCTTTCTTT; d_gene: TRBD1; v_gene: TRBV6-6; j_gene: TRBJ1-1; abundance: -
CDR3aa: CASSPAGSREQYF; CDR3nt: TGTGCCAGCAGCCCAGCGGGATCAAGGGAGCAGTACTTC; d_gene: TRBD2; v_gene: TRBV7-9; j_gene: TRBJ2-7; abundance: -
CDR3aa: CASSSHPGGGVTDTQYF; CDR3nt: TGTGCCAGCAGCTCTCACCCCGGGGGAGGGGTTACAGATACGCAGTATTTT; d_gene: TRBD2; v_gene: TRBV7-9; j_gene: TRBJ2-3; abundance: -
CDR3aa: CASSYAGAGETQYF; CDR3nt: TGTGCCAGCAGTTACGCAGGGGCGGGTGAGACCCAGTACTTC; d_gene: -; v_gene: TRBV6-5; j_gene: TRBJ2-5; abundance: -
CDR3aa: CASCPSGIWADGANVLTF; CDR3nt: TGTGCCAGCTGCCCCAGCGGAATCTGGGCGGACGGGGCCAACGTCCTGACTTTC; d_gene: -; v_gene: TRBV9; j_gene: TRBJ2-6; abundance: -
CDR3aa: CASSPHPAGLVFYEQYF; CDR3nt: TGTGCCAGCAGCCCACACCCCGCCGGACTAGTCTTCTACGAGCAGTACTTC; d_gene: TRBD2; v_gene: TRBV28; j_gene: TRBJ2-7; abundance: -
CDR3aa: CASSLKNRGLAGVNEQFF; CDR3nt: TGTGCCAGCAGCCTCAAAAACCGTGGCCTAGCGGGAGTTAATGAGCAGTTCTTC; d_gene: -; v_gene: TRBV21-1; j_gene: TRBJ2-1; abundance: -
CDR3aa: CASSLGRSEQYF; CDR3nt: TGTGCCAGCAGCTTAGGGCGGTCCGAGCAGTACTTC; d_gene: -; v_gene: TRBV11-2; j_gene: TRBJ2-7; abundance: -
CDR3aa: CASSYYRELNTEAFF; CDR3nt: TGTGCCAGCAGTTATTACAGGGAGTTGAACACTGAAGCTTTCTTT; d_gene: -; v_gene: TRBV6-2/TRBV6-3; j_gene: TRBJ1-1; abundance: few